This T cell receptor beta chain was documented in a study of regulatory and conventional T cells in RAG deficiency. General study results and limits: Other subsets showed roughly 10-fold reductions, but Treg unique TCR beta sequences fell 95 to 100-fold in these patients. Control T-cell subsets had markedly higher Shannon entropy and lower Simpson indices than RAG-deficient patients. Shorter CDR3s in all patient subsets; >85% Treg-Tconv overlap in Omenn. Sorted Omenn CD25-high CD127-low cells may not be bona fide Tregs.

Comments on this clone: Antigen specificity is unknown.

V lost 2 bases, J lost 3 bases, and 14 bases stayed unmatched. CDR3 length equals 19 residues. The germline V gene has CDR1 SEHNR and CDR2 FQNEAQ (reference sequence). The method was immunoSEQ multiplex PCR; TCRdb's version includes in-frame clones alone and lacks a portion of them. The sample lists 30,000 to 40,000 clones, about nine tenths occurring once. The same sample was also studied in work on regulatory T cells. That source adds: The PCR used 52 TRBV and 13 TRBJ primers.

This clonotype was obtained from a human donor in good health. Material: CD8+ T cells sorted from blood. V and J are TRBV7-9 and TRBJ2-2, with TRBD1 matching 8 bases. The CDR3 sequence: CASSLFYSRTGTDTGELFF. The CDR3 DNA sequence: TGTGCCAGCAGCTTATTTTACTCCCGGACAGGGACGGACACCGGGGAGCTGTTTTTT.